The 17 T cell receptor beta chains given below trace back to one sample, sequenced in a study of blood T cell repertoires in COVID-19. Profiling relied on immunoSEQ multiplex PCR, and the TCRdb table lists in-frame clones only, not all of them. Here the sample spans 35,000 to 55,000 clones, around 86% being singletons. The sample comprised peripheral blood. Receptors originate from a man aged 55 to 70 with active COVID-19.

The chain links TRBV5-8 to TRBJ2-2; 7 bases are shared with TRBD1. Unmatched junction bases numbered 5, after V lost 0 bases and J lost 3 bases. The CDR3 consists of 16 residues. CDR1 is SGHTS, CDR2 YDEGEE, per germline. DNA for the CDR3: TGTGCCAGCAGCTTGGAGGTGACAGGGTACACCGGGGAGCTGTTTTTT. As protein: CASSLEVTGYTGELFF.

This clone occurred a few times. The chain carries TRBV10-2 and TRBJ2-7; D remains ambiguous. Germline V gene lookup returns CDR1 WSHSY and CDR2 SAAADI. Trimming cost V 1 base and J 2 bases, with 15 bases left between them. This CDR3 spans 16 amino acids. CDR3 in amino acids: CASSEFSGTLAYEQYF. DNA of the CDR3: TGCGCCAGCAGTGAGTTCTCAGGTACTCTGGCCTACGAGCAGTACTTC.

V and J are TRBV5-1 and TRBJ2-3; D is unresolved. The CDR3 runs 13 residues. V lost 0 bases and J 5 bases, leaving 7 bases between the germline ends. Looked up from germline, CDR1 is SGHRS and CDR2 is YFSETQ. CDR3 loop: CASSLAGKDTQYF. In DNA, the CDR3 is TGCGCCAGCAGCTTGGCTGGCAAAGATACGCAGTATTTT.

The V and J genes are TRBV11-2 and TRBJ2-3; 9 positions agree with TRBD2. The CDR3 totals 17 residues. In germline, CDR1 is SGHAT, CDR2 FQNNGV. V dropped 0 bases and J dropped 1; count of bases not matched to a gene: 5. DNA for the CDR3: TGTGCCAGCAGCTTAGAGGTACTAGCGGGTCGCACAGATACGCAGTATTTT. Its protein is CASSLEVLAGRTDTQYF.

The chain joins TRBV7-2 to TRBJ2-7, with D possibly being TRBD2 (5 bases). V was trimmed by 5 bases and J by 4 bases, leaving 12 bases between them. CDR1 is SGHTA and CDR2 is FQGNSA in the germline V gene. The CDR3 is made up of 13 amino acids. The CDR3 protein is CASSPAVRYEQYF. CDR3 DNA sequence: TGTGCCAGCAGCCCAGCGGTACGGTACGAGCAGTACTTC.

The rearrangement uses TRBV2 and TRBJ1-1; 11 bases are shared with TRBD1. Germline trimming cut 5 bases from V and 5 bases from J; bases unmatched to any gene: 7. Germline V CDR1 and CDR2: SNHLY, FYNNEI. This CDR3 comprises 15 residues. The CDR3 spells CASSPGTGGWTEAFF. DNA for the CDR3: TGTGCCAGCAGTCCCGGGACAGGGGGGTGGACTGAAGCTTTCTTT. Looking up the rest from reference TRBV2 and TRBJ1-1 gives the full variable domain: EPEVTQTPSHQVTQMGQEVILRCVPISNHLYFYWYRQILGQKVEFLVSFYNNEISEKSEIFDDQFSVERPDGSNFTLKIRSTKLEDSAMYFCASSPGTGGWTEAFFGQGTRLTVV.

In DNA, the CDR3 is TGTGCCAGATGGGACAGTGGCTCCTACAATGAGCAGTTCTTC. Its protein is CARWDSGSYNEQFF. The chain has TRBV27 and TRBJ2-1, with 7 nucleotides matching TRBD1. From germline, CDR1 is MNHEY and CDR2 SMNVEV (reference sequence). Germline trimming cut 9 bases from V and 0 bases from J; bases unmatched to any gene: 5. CDR3 length: 14 amino acids.

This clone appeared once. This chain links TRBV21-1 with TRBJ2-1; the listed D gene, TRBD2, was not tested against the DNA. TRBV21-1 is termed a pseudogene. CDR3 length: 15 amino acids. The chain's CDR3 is CASSKRAGTYNEQFF. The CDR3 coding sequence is TGTGCCAGCAGCAAAAGGGCCGGGACCTACAATGAGCAGTTCTTC.

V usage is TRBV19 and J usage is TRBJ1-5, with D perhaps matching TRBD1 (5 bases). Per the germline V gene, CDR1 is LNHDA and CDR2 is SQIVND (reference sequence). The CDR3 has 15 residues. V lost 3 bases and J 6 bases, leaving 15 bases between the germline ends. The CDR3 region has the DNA TGTGCCAGTAGTATCCGGGACTTCGAAGGTCAGCCCCAGCATTTT. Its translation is CASSIRDFEGQPQHF.

CDR3 nucleotide sequence: TGTGCCAGCAAGGCGGGGCCGAACACCGGGGAGCTGTTTTTT. This sequence encodes CASKAGPNTGELFF. The chain recombines TRBV11-3 with TRBJ2-2; tentative D call: TRBD2 (6 bases). V dropped 7 bases and J dropped 0 bases, with 9 bases sitting between them. The CDR3 loop spans 14 amino acids. Germline CDR1 is SGHNT and CDR2 is YENEEA.

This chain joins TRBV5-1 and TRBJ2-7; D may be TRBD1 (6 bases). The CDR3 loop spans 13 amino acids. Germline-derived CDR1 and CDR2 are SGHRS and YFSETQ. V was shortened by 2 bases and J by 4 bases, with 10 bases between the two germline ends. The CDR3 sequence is CASSLRTEYEQYF. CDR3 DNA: TGCGCCAGCAGCTTAAGGACAGAGTACGAGCAGTACTTC.

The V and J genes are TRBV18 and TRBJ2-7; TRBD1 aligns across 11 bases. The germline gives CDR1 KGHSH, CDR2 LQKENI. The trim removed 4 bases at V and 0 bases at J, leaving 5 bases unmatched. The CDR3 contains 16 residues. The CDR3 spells CASSQPGTGGSYEQYF. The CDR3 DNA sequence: TGTGCCAGCTCACAACCCGGGACAGGGGGCTCCTACGAGCAGTACTTC.

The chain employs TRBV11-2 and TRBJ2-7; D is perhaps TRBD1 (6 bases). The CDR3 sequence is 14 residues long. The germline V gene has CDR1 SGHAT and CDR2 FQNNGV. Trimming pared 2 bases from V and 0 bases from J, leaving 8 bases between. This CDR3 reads CASSLSGHSYEQYF. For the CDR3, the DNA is TGTGCCAGCAGCTTATCGGGACACTCCTACGAGCAGTACTTC.

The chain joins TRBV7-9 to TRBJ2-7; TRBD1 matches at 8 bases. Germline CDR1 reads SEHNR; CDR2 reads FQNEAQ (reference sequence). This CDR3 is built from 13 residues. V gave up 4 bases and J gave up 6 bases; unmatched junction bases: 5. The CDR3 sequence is CASSSGTGTEQYF. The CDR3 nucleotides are TGTGCCAGCAGCTCCGGGACAGGTACCGAGCAGTACTTC.

The CDR3 region has the DNA TGTGCCAGCAGTTACGGACAGGGGTACTATGGCTACACCTTC. This sequence encodes CASSYGQGYYGYTF. The chain recombines TRBV6-2 or TRBV6-3 with TRBJ1-2; 9 bases agree with TRBD1. With V trimmed by 2 bases and J by 3 bases, 1 base remained unmatched. The CDR3 extends over 14 amino acids. CDR1 MNHEY and CDR2 SVGEGT come from the germline V gene.

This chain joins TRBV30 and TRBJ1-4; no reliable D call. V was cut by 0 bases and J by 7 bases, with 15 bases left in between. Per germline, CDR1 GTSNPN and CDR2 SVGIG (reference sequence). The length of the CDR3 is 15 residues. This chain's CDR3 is CAWSVQLGLSEKLFF. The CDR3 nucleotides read TGTGCCTGGAGTGTACAGCTTGGGTTATCTGAAAAACTGTTTTTT.

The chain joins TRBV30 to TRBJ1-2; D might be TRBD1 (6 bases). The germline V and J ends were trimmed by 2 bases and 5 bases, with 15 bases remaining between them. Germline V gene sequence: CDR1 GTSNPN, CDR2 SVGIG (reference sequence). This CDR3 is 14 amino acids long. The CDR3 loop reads CAWSTLTGPYGYTF. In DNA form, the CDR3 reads TGTGCCTGGAGTACCCTGACAGGACCTTATGGCTACACCTTC. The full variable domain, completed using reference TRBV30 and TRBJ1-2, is SQTIHQWPATLVQPVGSPLSLECTVEGTSNPNLYWYRQAAGRGLQLLFYSVGIGQISSEVPQNLSASRPQDRQFILSSKKLLLSDSGFYLCAWSTLTGPYGYTFGSGTRLTVV.